This T cell receptor (beta chain) was profiled in a study of PD-1 blockade in classical Hodgkin lymphoma. Study observations and caveats: Whereas CD4+ TCR diversity had risen significantly by C4D1, CD8+ TCR diversity had not. Baseline TCR diversity was reportedly lower in newly diagnosed patients than healthy donors.

Looked up from germline, CDR1 is SGDLS and CDR2 is YYNGEE. This CDR3 spans 12 amino acids. The ends were cut back, 4 bases at V and 6 bases at J, with 10 bases in the middle. Worth noting for this clone: Its matching antigen is unknown.

Every single patient, without exception, relapsed after autologous stem cell transplantation, and brentuximab vedotin exposure varied. Sequenced by immunoSEQ multiplex PCR; TCRdb stores in-frame clones only, minus some. The sample has 50,000 to 75,000 clones; around 88% are singletons. The sequence was collected from a human donor with classical Hodgkin lymphoma. Here the sequenced sample was peripheral blood mononuclear cells (PBMCs), taken at baseline. This chain links TRBV9 with TRBJ1-2; maybe TRBD1 (5 bases). The CDR3 DNA is TGTGCCAGCAGCCGGGGCAGGGATGGCTACACCTTC. Encoded protein: CASSRGRDGYTF.